This TCR beta chain was sequenced in a study of blood T cells in healthy people across ages. Study results and limitations: With naive T cell percentage, TCR beta diversity showed a strong correlation.

A remark on this clonotype: Its antigen is still unknown.

The authors ran a second PCR of about 7 to 11 cycles using a sample-barcoded 5' primer and a J-beta primer mix. The template-switch adaptor, which had 12 random nucleotides, put a tag on each cDNA molecule. All samples gave at least 2.5 million CDR3-containing paired-end reads. Each CDR3 protein gets one entry after TCRdb re-called the 5' RACE reads with MiXCR. The sample holds more than 700,000 distinct CDR3 sequences, 53% seen once. The receptor was derived from a man at least 80 years old in good health. Sequenced input: blood.

CDR3 sequence: CASSLYVPGDWNSPLHF. The CDR3 bases are TGCGCCAGCAGCTTATACGTACCAGGGGACTGGAATTCACCCCTCCACTTT. This chain joins TRBV5-1 and TRBJ1-6; a weak D match, TRBD1 (6 bases). The V end lost 2 bases, the J end lost 7 bases, and 19 bases lay between the germline ends. This CDR3 comprises 17 residues. Germline values: CDR1 SGHRS, CDR2 YFSETQ.